The T cell receptor (beta chain) described here comes from a study of neurological immune-mediated disorders. Study outcomes and limitations: The study phylogenetically grouped the repertoires of 18 of 34 multiple sclerosis patients into one related-CDR3 cluster, a possible signature.

MiXCR, run by TCRdb on the 5' RACE reads, gives a single entry per CDR3 protein. The sample consists of about 66,000 distinct CDR3 sequences, around 3.1% of them appearing once. V was pared by 3 bases and J by 4 bases, with 8 bases of the junction left unmatched. This CDR3 is built from 17 residues. Germline V gene sequence: CDR1 SGHRS, CDR2 YFSETQ. This clonotype was recorded at least ten times. Its specificity is unknown. The gene calls are TRBV5-1 and TRBJ2-1; 12 nucleotides align to TRBD2. The TCR originated in a man in his forties or fifties with multiple sclerosis. Specimen: PBMCs. The CDR3 DNA sequence: TGCGCCAGCAGCTATGGGCGGACTAGCGGGACTTACAATGAGCAGTTCTTC. Its protein product is CASSYGRTSGTYNEQFF.